Listed below are T cell receptor beta chains from one sample, sequenced in a study of PD-1 blockade in classical Hodgkin lymphoma. Generated by immunoSEQ multiplex PCR, the TCRdb table keeps only in-frame clones and is missing some. The repertoire holds roughly 56,000 clones, with around 90% as singletons. The sequenced sample was peripheral blood mononuclear cells (PBMCs), obtained before the second cycle of nivolumab. All receptors come from a human donor with classical Hodgkin lymphoma. CDR3s include the opening cysteine and the closing phenylalanine or tryptophan. Clone size is stated in some rows and not others, as once, few, many or a class when expanded.

j_call: TRBJ1-6
v_call: TRBV5-1
clone_size: once
cdr3_aa: CASTVLGGNSPLHF

j_call: TRBJ1-6
v_call: TRBV30
clone_size: .
cdr3_aa: CAWSTTSQGNSPLHF

j_call: TRBJ2-3
v_call: TRBV5-1
clone_size: .
cdr3_aa: CASSFSPAGGTDTQYF

j_call: TRBJ2-7
v_call: TRBV2
clone_size: .
cdr3_aa: CASRMPPGQAGPYEQYF

j_call: TRBJ1-1
v_call: TRBV30
clone_size: .
cdr3_aa: CAWPLPPEVWTEAFF

j_call: TRBJ1-1
v_call: TRBV5-4
clone_size: .
cdr3_aa: CASSFPNRDKTEAFF

j_call: TRBJ2-1
v_call: TRBV5-1
clone_size: once
cdr3_aa: CASSLALAGVSEQFF

j_call: TRBJ2-2
v_call: TRBV29-1
clone_size: once
cdr3_aa: CSGGGTGELFF

j_call: TRBJ1-2
v_call: TRBV5-1
clone_size: .
cdr3_aa: CASSPDRSLIGYTF

j_call: TRBJ2-2
v_call: TRBV5-1
clone_size: .
cdr3_aa: CASSSSLTGELFF

j_call: TRBJ2-2
v_call: TRBV6-4
clone_size: few
cdr3_aa: CASNRAGRIPGELFF

j_call: TRBJ2-3
v_call: TRBV5-1
clone_size: once
cdr3_aa: CASSSDGISTDTQYF

j_call: TRBJ2-1
v_call: TRBV27
clone_size: .
cdr3_aa: CAAGERNEQFF

j_call: TRBJ2-7
v_call: TRBV7-9
clone_size: .
cdr3_aa: CASSFTRAEGEQYF

j_call: TRBJ1-3
v_call: TRBV6-6
clone_size: .
cdr3_aa: CASSKGQVSGNTIYF

j_call: TRBJ1-6
v_call: TRBV4-1
clone_size: .
cdr3_aa: CASSQVPGTGYNSPLHF

j_call: TRBJ2-1
v_call: TRBV19
clone_size: large
cdr3_aa: CASSQTSGSYNEQFF

j_call: TRBJ1-1
v_call: TRBV7-9
clone_size: .
cdr3_aa: CASSLVPHTEAFF

j_call: TRBJ2-1
v_call: TRBV7-2
clone_size: .
cdr3_aa: CASSPRYGYRGNEQFF

j_call: TRBJ1-5
v_call: TRBV28
clone_size: .
cdr3_aa: CASSYIQGGNQPQHF

j_call: TRBJ1-2
v_call: TRBV2
clone_size: .
cdr3_aa: CASSEYGTAGWGYTF

j_call: TRBJ2-5
v_call: TRBV7-6
clone_size: .
cdr3_aa: CASGLRGLWETQYF

j_call: TRBJ1-2
v_call: TRBV6-5
clone_size: .
cdr3_aa: CASSLTGGYGYTF

j_call: TRBJ2-2
v_call: TRBV7-2
clone_size: .
cdr3_aa: CASSLAGGRGLNTGELFF

j_call: TRBJ2-7
v_call: TRBV6-5
clone_size: .
cdr3_aa: CASSYSNTAYEQYF

j_call: TRBJ1-6
v_call: TRBV5-1
clone_size: once
cdr3_aa: CASSLEAQNGGSPLHF

j_call: TRBJ1-1
v_call: TRBV7-9
clone_size: .
cdr3_aa: CASSHRGYTEAFF

j_call: TRBJ2-3
v_call: TRBV7-9
clone_size: few
cdr3_aa: CASRTGADADTQYF

j_call: TRBJ2-5
v_call: TRBV5-1
clone_size: .
cdr3_aa: CASSPGTGPETQYF

j_call: TRBJ1-5
v_call: TRBV2
clone_size: .
cdr3_aa: CASSESLGSNQPQHF

j_call: TRBJ2-1
v_call: TRBV6-5
clone_size: .
cdr3_aa: CASSPILGVGNEQFF

j_call: TRBJ2-1
v_call: TRBV6-6
clone_size: .
cdr3_aa: CATLDGGRTNEQFF

j_call: TRBJ2-1
v_call: TRBV5-1
clone_size: .
cdr3_aa: CASSLEVSSYNEQFF

j_call: TRBJ2-1
v_call: TRBV6-6
clone_size: .
cdr3_aa: CASSSGTGFDYNEQFF

j_call: TRBJ1-1
v_call: TRBV15
clone_size: .
cdr3_aa: CATSRGTADRGLGETFF

j_call: TRBJ2-1
v_call: TRBV9
clone_size: .
cdr3_aa: CASSVATDNEQFF

j_call: TRBJ2-2
v_call: TRBV28
clone_size: .
cdr3_aa: CASRAAGGQSGELFF